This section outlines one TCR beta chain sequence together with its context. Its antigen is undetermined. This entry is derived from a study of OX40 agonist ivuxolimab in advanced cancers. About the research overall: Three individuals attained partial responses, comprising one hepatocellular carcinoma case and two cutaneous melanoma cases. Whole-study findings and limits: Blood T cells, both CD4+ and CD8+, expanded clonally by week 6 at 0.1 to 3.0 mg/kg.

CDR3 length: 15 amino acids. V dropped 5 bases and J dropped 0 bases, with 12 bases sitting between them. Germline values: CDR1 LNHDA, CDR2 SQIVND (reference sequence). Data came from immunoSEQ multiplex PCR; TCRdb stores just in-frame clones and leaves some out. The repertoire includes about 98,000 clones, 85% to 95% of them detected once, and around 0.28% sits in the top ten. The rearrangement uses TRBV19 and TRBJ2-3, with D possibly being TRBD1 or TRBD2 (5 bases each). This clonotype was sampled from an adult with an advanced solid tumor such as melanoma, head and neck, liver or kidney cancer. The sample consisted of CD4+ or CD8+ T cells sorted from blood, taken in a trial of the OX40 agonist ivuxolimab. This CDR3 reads CASSRRDASTDTQYF. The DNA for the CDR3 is TGTGCCAGTAGTCGCCGGGACGCTAGCACAGATACGCAGTATTTT. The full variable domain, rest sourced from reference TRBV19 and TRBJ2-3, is DGGITQSPKYLFRKEGQNVTLSCEQNLNHDAMYWYRQDPGQGLRLIYYSQIVNDFQKGDIAEGYSVSREKKESFPLTVTSAQKNPTAFYLCASSRRDASTDTQYFGPGTRLTVL.